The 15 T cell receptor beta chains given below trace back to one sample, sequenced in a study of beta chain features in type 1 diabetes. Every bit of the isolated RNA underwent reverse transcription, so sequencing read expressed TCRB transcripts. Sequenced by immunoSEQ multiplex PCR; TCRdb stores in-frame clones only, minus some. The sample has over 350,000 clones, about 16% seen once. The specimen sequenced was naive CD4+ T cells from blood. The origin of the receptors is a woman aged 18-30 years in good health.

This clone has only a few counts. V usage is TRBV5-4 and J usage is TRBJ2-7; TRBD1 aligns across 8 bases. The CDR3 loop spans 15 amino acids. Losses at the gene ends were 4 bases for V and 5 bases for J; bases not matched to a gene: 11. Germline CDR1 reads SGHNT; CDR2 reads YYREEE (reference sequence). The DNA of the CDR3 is TGTGCCAGCAGCGAAAGGACAGGGAGGTACCACGAGCAGTACTTC. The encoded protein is CASSERTGRYHEQYF.

CDR3 sequence reads: CATSRDLRGDIQYF. DNA for the CDR3: TGTGCCACCAGCAGAGATCTACGCGGGGACATTCAGTACTTC. The chain couples TRBV15 to TRBJ2-4, with D tentatively TRBD2 (6 bases). The V gene's germline CDR1 is LNHNV and CDR2 YYDKDF (reference sequence). This CDR3 contains 14 residues. Trimming shortened V by 0 bases and J by 8 bases, and 11 bases separated the two germline ends.

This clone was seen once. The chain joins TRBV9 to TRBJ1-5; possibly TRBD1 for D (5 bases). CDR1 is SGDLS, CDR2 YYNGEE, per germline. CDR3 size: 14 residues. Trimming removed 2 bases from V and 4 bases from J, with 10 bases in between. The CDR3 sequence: CASSVSGGNQPQHF. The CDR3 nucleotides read TGTGCCAGCAGCGTGTCGGGGGGAAATCAGCCCCAGCATTTT. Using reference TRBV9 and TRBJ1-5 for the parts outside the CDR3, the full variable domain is DSGVTQTPKHLITATGQRVTLRCSPRSGDLSVYWYQQSLDQGLQFLIQYYNGEERAKGNILERFSAQQFPDLHSELNLSSLELGDSALYFCASSVSGGNQPQHFGDGTRLSIL.

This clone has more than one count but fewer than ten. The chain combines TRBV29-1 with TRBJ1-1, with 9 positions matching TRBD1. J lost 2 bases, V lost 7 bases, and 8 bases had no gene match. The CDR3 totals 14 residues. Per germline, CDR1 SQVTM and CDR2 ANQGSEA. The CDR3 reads CSAHRDRANTEAFF. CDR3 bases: TGCAGCGCCCACCGGGACAGGGCCAACACTGAAGCTTTCTTT.

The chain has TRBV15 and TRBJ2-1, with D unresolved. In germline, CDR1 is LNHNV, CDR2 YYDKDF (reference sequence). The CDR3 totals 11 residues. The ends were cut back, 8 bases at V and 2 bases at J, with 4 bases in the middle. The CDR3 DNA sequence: TGTGCCACCTCCGCCTACAATGAGCAGTTCTTC. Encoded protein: CATSAYNEQFF. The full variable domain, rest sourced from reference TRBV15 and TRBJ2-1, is DAMVIQNPRYQVTQFGKPVTLSCSQTLNHNVMYWYQQKSSQAPKLLFHYYDKDFNNEADTPDNFQSRRPNTSFCFLDIRSPGLGDTAMYLCATSAYNEQFFGPGTRLTVL.

CDR3 in amino acids: CASSPGTGISTEAFF. The CDR3 nucleotides read TGTGCCAGCTCTCCTGGGACAGGGATCAGCACTGAAGCTTTCTTT. The rearrangement links TRBV18 to TRBJ1-1, with TRBD1 matching over 9 bases. The CDR3 spans 15 residues. From germline, CDR1 is KGHSH and CDR2 LQKENI. J lost 4 bases, V lost 6 bases, and 9 bases had no gene match.

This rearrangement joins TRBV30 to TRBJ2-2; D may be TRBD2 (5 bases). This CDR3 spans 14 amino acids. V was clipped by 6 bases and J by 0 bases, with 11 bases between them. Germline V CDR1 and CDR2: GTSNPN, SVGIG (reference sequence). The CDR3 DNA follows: TGTGCCTGCAAGGAGGATTCGAACACCGGGGAGCTGTTTTTT. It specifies CACKEDSNTGELFF. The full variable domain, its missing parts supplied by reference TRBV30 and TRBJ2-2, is SQTIHQWPATLVQPVGSPLSLECTVEGTSNPNLYWYRQAAGRGLQLLFYSVGIGQISSEVPQNLSASRPQDRQFILSSKKLLLSDSGFYLCACKEDSNTGELFFGEGSRLTVL.

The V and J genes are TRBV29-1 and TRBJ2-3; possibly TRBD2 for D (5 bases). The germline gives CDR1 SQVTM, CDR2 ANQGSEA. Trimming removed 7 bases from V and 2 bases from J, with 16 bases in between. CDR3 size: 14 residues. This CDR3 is CSAKSGSHTDTQYF. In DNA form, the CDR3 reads TGCAGCGCTAAGAGCGGCTCACACACAGATACGCAGTATTTT.

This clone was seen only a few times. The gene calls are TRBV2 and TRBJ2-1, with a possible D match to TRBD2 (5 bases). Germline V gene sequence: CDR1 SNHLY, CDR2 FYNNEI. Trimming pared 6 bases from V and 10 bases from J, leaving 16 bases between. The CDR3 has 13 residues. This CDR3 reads CASRLQDLGEQFF. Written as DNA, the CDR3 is TGTGCCAGCAGATTGCAGGACTTAGGAGAGCAGTTCTTC.

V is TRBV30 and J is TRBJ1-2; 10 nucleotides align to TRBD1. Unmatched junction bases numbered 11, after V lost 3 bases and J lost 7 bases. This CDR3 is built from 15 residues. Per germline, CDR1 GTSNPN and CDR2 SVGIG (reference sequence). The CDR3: CAWRGRGQGIGGYTF. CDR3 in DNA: TGTGCCTGGAGGGGAAGGGGACAGGGGATAGGTGGCTACACCTTC.

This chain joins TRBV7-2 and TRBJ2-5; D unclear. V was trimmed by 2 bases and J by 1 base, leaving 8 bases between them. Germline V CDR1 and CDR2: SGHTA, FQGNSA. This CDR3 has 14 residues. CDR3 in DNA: TGTGCCAGCAGCTTAAGGCGGTTCCAAGAGACCCAGTACTTC. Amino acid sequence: CASSLRRFQETQYF.

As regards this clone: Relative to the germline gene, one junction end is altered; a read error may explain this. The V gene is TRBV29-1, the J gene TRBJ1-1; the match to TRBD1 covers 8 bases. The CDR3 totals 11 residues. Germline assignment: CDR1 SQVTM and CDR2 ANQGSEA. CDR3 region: CSVGQGVFYLF. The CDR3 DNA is TGCAGCGTCGGACAGGGAGTGTTCTATCTTTTT.

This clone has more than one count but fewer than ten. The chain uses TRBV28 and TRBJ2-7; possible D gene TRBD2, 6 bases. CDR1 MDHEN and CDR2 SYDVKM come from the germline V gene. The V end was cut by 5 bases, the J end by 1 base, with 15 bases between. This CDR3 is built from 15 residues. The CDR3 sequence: CASSPQGSGSYEQYF. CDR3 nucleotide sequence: TGTGCCAGCAGTCCCCAGGGTAGCGGATCCTACGAGCAGTACTTC.

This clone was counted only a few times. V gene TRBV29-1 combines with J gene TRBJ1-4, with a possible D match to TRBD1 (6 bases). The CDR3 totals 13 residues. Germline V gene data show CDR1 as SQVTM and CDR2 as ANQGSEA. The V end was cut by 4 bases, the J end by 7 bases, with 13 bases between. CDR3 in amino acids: CSVATGFGEKLFF. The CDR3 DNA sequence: TGCAGCGTTGCCACAGGGTTTGGTGAAAAACTGTTTTTT.

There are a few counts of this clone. The CDR3 DNA reads as TGTGCCAGCTCACCGTCCCAGAGGCACTATGGCTACACCTTC. Protein product: CASSPSQRHYGYTF. This chain uses TRBV18 with TRBJ1-2; D gene uncertain. The ends were cut back, 3 bases at V and 3 bases at J, with 11 bases in the middle. In germline, CDR1 is KGHSH, CDR2 LQKENI. The CDR3 contains 14 residues.